The 2 T cell receptor beta chains below come from one sample, sequenced in a study of T cells in Graves' hyperthyroidism and ophthalmopathy. RNA transcripts provided the source from which TCR beta CDR3 regions were amplified. The HTBI primer set was used in a first-round RT-PCR of the TCR CDR3. In TCRdb, the multiplex PCR reads were re-called with MiXCR into one record per CDR3 protein. The sample shows roughly 350,000 distinct CDR3 sequences, approximately 13% of them seen only once. Specimen: blood. These receptors all stem from a woman in her thirties or forties with Graves' ophthalmopathy.

Many counts were recorded for this clonotype. J is TRBJ2-7 and V is TRBV20-1, with 8 bases aligning to TRBD1. The ends lost 0 bases at V and 3 bases at J; junction bases unmatched: 7. Germline CDR1 and CDR2: DFQATT and SNEGSKA (reference sequence). The CDR3 totals 15 residues. The CDR3 here is CSARDAGGGSYEQYF. The CDR3 DNA sequence: TGCAGTGCTAGAGACGCAGGGGGCGGAAGCTACGAGCAGTACTTC.

This clonotype was seen repeatedly, ten times or more. The chain uses TRBV28 and TRBJ1-1, with a weak D call TRBD1 (6 bases). The CDR3 extends over 13 amino acids. Between the trimmed V and J ends, which lost 3 bases and 11 bases, there was a span of 16 bases. The germline V gene has CDR1 MDHEN and CDR2 SYDVKM. Here the CDR3 DNA reads TGTGCCAGCAGTTTCATATCGACAGGAGAGGCTTTCTTT. As protein: CASSFISTGEAFF.